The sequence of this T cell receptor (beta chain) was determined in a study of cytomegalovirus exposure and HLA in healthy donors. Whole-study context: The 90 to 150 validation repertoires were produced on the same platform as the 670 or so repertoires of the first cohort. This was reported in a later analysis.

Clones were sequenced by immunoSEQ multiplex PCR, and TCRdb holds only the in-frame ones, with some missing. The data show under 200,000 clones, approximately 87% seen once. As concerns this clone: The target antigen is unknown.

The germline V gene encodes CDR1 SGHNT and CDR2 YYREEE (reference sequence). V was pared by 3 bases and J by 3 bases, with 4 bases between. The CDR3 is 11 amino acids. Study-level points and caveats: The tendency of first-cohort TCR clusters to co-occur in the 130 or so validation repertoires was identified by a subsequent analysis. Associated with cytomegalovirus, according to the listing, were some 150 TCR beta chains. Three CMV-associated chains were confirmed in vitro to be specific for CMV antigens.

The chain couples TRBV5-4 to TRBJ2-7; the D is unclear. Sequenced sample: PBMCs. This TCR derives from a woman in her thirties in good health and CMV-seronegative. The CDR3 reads CASSWGYEQYF. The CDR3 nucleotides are TGTGCCAGCAGCTGGGGCTACGAGCAGTACTTC.